In this sample, the clone carrying this T cell receptor (beta chain) turned up a few times. What it binds is not known. These data originate in a study of memory CD4+ T cells and cytomegalovirus serostatus. Findings and limits, study-wide: Repertoires predicted CMV serostatus with median bootstrapped AUC of about 0.96.

In the original processing: Out-of-frame sequences were removed, leaving a few million distinct TCRbeta sequences. Measured with immunoSEQ multiplex PCR; TCRdb has only the in-frame clones, and not every one. The DNA gave D and trimming, while V, J and clone size come from that table. The repertoire holds 46,000 or so clones, with 78% as singletons. Single viable CD3+CD4+CD8-CD45RO+ cells were sorted as the memory CD4+ T cells. Total CD4+ T cells were enriched by CD4 positive selection. Trimming shortened V by 7 bases and J by 0 bases, and 13 bases separated the two germline ends. CDR1 is MNHNS and CDR2 is SASEGT in the germline V gene. The CDR3 consists of 14 residues.

Sequenced sample: memory CD4+ T cells from blood. The V and J genes are TRBV6-1 and TRBJ2-7, with D possibly TRBD2 on 6 matching bases. This receptor was taken from an adult in good health and CMV-seronegative. CDR3 in amino acids: CASNFRRGSYEQYF. The DNA for the CDR3 is TGTGCCAGCAACTTTAGGCGGGGCTCCTACGAGCAGTACTTC.